This entry lists 27 T cell receptor beta chains sequenced from one sample in a study of blood T cell repertoires in COVID-19. The repertoire was sequenced with immunoSEQ multiplex PCR; TCRdb's copy has only in-frame clones and lacks some. Among hundreds of thousands of clones listed, 87% were seen once. Sequences were obtained from PBMCs or T cells enriched from blood (not recorded which). The source is a woman younger than 45 with acute COVID-19.

V usage is TRBV7-8 and J usage is TRBJ1-2; TRBD1 matches at 9 bases. This CDR3 has 13 amino acids. Per the germline V gene, CDR1 is SGHVS and CDR2 is FQNEAQ. J gave up 6 bases and V 4 bases, and 3 bases lay outside the gene matches. The CDR3 DNA reads as TGTGCCAGCAGCTCGGGGACAGGGAATGGCTACACCTTC. Protein sequence: CASSSGTGNGYTF. Together with reference TRBV7-8 and TRBJ1-2, the CDR3 gives the full variable domain: GAGVSQSPRYKVAKRGQDVALRCDPISGHVSLFWYQQALGQGPEFLTYFQNEAQLDKSGLPSDRFFAERPEGSVSTLKIQRTQQEDSAVYLCASSSGTGNGYTFGSGTRLTVV.

The chain uses TRBV7-2 and TRBJ2-7; TRBD2 aligns across 8 bases. CDR1 SGHTA and CDR2 FQGNSA come from the germline V gene. CDR3 length: 14 amino acids. After removal of 1 base from V and 2 bases from J, the junction contained 1 base not matched to a gene. CDR3 amino acids: CASSLDGGAYEQYF. Written as DNA, the CDR3 is TGTGCCAGCAGCTTAGACGGGGGGGCCTACGAGCAGTACTTC.

The J gene is TRBJ1-1, the V gene TRBV28, with 8 bases fitting TRBD1. CDR3 size: 13 residues. J was trimmed by 3 bases and V by 7 bases; bases with no gene match: 4. CDR1 MDHEN and CDR2 SYDVKM come from the germline V gene. The CDR3 region has the DNA TGTGCCAGCACCCAGACAGGGGACACTGAAGCTTTCTTT. Amino acids: CASTQTGDTEAFF.

The gene calls are TRBV30 and TRBJ2-7, with D perhaps matching TRBD2 (5 bases). Deletions cut 1 base from V and 7 bases from J, with 8 bases between. CDR1 is GTSNPN, CDR2 SVGIG, per germline (reference sequence). The CDR3 consists of 11 residues. The CDR3 loop is CAWSEGGEQYF. DNA for the CDR3: TGTGCCTGGAGTGAAGGCGGGGAGCAGTACTTC.

Here the CDR3 DNA reads TGTGCCAGCACTCCCACGGGTACTTCTGGAAACACCATATATTTT. Protein sequence: CASTPTGTSGNTIYF. This sequence joins TRBV6-6 and TRBJ1-3; D unresolved. CDR3 size: 15 residues. V was cut by 7 bases and J by 1 base, with 14 bases left in between. Germline V gene data show CDR1 as MNHNY and CDR2 as SVGAGI (reference sequence).

Note on this clone: The sample contains more than one DNA sequence encoding this CDR3. The chain employs TRBV28 and TRBJ2-7, with a tentative D call TRBD1 (5 bases). From germline, CDR1 is MDHEN and CDR2 SYDVKM. This CDR3 has 15 residues. V lost 3 bases, J lost 2 bases, and 14 bases lay in between. CDR3 region: CASSFVGTGTYEQYF. The CDR3 bases are TGTGCCAGCAGTTTTGTAGGAACAGGTACCTACGAGCAGTACTTC. Full variable domain (remainder filled in from reference TRBV28 and TRBJ2-7): DVKVTQSSRYLVKRTGEKVFLECVQDMDHENMFWYRQDPGLGLRLIYFSYDVKMKEKGDIPEGYSVSREKKERFSLILESASTNQTSMYLCASSFVGTGTYEQYFGPGTRLTVT.

The V gene is TRBV27, the J gene TRBJ2-5; 15 bases are a match to TRBD2. This CDR3 has 16 amino acids. Losses at the gene ends were 5 bases for V and 5 bases for J; bases not matched to a gene: 6. Germline V CDR1 and CDR2: MNHEY, SMNVEV (reference sequence). CDR3 protein: CASSPLGTSGRETQYF. As DNA, the CDR3 is TGTGCCAGCAGTCCCCTAGGGACTAGCGGGAGGGAGACCCAGTACTTC.

Details on this clone: At one of its ends the junction is not consistent with the germline gene, which may arise from a read error. V and J are TRBV5-1 and TRBJ1-1; possibly TRBD1 for D (5 bases). The CDR3 runs 14 residues. The V gene's germline CDR1 is SGHRS and CDR2 YFSETQ. This CDR3 reads CASSLGGGNAEAFF. CDR3 nucleotide sequence: TGCGCCAGCAGCTTGGGCGGGGGGAACGCTGAAGCTTTCTTT.

The chain joins TRBV19 to TRBJ1-5, with D hard to call. Germline values: CDR1 LNHDA, CDR2 SQIVND (reference sequence). V was clipped by 7 bases and J by 0 bases, with 19 bases between them. The CDR3 is 17 residues long. The CDR3 coding sequence is TGTGCCAGTAAGAACCCGCGTCCTACAGATAGCAATCAGCCCCAGCATTTT. Translating gives CASKNPRPTDSNQPQHF.

This chain links TRBV18 with TRBJ1-4; a possible D gene is TRBD1 (5 bases). The CDR3 covers 13 residues. V lost 9 bases and J lost 1, with 9 bases in between. Germline V CDR1 and CDR2: KGHSH, LQKENI. CDR3 in DNA: TGTGCCAGTCGGCAGGGAACTAATGAAAAACTGTTTTTT. Amino acid sequence: CASRQGTNEKLFF. Full variable domain (remainder filled in from reference TRBV18 and TRBJ1-4): NAGVMQNPRHLVRRRGQEARLRCSPMKGHSHVYWYRQLPEEGLKFMVYLQKENIIDESGMPKERFSAEFPKEGPSILRIQQVVRGDSAAYFCASRQGTNEKLFFGSGTQLSVL.

The chain employs TRBV7-9 and TRBJ2-3; D is undetermined. Germline CDR1 reads SEHNR; CDR2 reads FQNEAQ (reference sequence). CDR3 length: 12 residues. The germline V and J ends were trimmed by 5 bases and 5 bases, with 8 bases remaining between them. In DNA, the CDR3 is TGTGCCAGCAGCCATTCGGTAGATACGCAGTATTTT. Translated, it gives CASSHSVDTQYF.

The chain recombines TRBV5-8 with TRBJ2-3; TRBD2 matches at 8 bases. Germline CDR1 SGHTS, CDR2 YDEGEE. This CDR3 contains 14 residues. Trimming removed 3 bases from V and 4 bases from J; junction bases left unmatched: 4. DNA for the CDR3: TGTGCCAGCAGCTGGTCGGGAGGGGCAGATACGCAGTATTTT. Amino acids: CASSWSGGADTQYF.

The chain links TRBV27 to TRBJ1-2, with D possibly TRBD1 on 5 matching bases. The CDR3 contains 15 residues. Germline V gene lookup returns CDR1 MNHEY and CDR2 SMNVEV (reference sequence). The germline V and J ends were trimmed by 7 bases and 0 bases, with 15 bases remaining between them. CDR3 nucleotide sequence: TGTGCCAGCACCCGGTCGGGGGGGGCTAACTATGGCTACACCTTC. Translation: CASTRSGGANYGYTF.

The chain has TRBV3-1 (or the pseudogene TRBV3-2) and TRBJ2-7; D uncertain. Trimming removed 3 bases at V and 0 bases at J, with 12 bases between. The CDR3 length is 15 residues. Looked up from germline, CDR1 is LGHDT and CDR2 is YNNKEL (reference sequence). The CDR3 DNA is TGTGCCAGCAGCCAGTACCAGGTCAGCTCCTACGAGCAGTACTTC. Its protein is CASSQYQVSSYEQYF.

J is TRBJ2-6 and V is TRBV28, with D possibly TRBD2 on 5 matching bases. The germline V and J ends were trimmed by 6 bases and 0 bases, with 12 bases remaining between them. This CDR3 is built from 16 residues. Per the germline V gene, CDR1 is MDHEN and CDR2 is SYDVKM. The CDR3 DNA reads TGTGCCAGCAGCCGGGCCCGGGGCTCTGGGGCCAACGTCCTGACTTTC. It translates to CASSRARGSGANVLTF.

The rearrangement joins TRBV5-1 to TRBJ2-7; 8 nucleotides match TRBD2. The germline gives CDR1 SGHRS, CDR2 YFSETQ. The V and J ends lost 0 bases and 3 bases, in that order; junction bases with no gene match: 5. The CDR3 spans 15 residues. CDR3 DNA sequence: TGCGCCAGCAGCTTGGGGTTGGCGGGGGGCTACGAGCAGTACTTC. It is translated as CASSLGLAGGYEQYF. The whole variable domain, filled in from reference TRBV5-1 and TRBJ2-7, reads KAGVTQTPRYLIKTRGQQVTLSCSPISGHRSVSWYQQTPGQGLQFLFEYFSETQRNKGNFPGRFSGRQFSNSRSEMNVSTLELGDSALYLCASSLGLAGGYEQYFGPGTRLTVT.

This chain connects TRBV7-2 to TRBJ1-4; TRBD1 might be the D (6 bases). The V gene's germline CDR1 is SGHTA and CDR2 FQGNSA. There are 14 residues in the CDR3. Trimming removed 4 bases at V and 6 bases at J, with 12 bases between. CDR3 protein: CASSSDRRDEKLFF. CDR3 bases: TGTGCCAGCAGCTCCGACAGGCGGGATGAAAAACTGTTTTTT.

The rearrangement joins TRBV2 to TRBJ2-5, with D hard to call. CDR1 and CDR2 from the germline V gene are SNHLY and FYNNEI. CDR3 length equals 11 residues. Trimming stripped 2 bases from V and 5 bases from J, with 3 bases between. CDR3 nucleotide sequence: TGTGCCAGCAGTGAACCGGAGACCCAGTACTTC. Translation gives CASSEPETQYF.

The chain combines TRBV28 with TRBJ2-7, with TRBD1 identical over 9 bases. The CDR3 spans 14 residues. The V gene's germline CDR1 is MDHEN and CDR2 SYDVKM. V shed 7 bases and J 3 bases; nucleotides not matched to a gene: 7. The CDR3 DNA reads TGTGCCAGCAATTTGGGACAGGGAGTCTACGAGCAGTACTTC. Its protein is CASNLGQGVYEQYF.

The chain recombines TRBV18 with TRBJ2-7; D is perhaps TRBD1 (5 bases). From germline, CDR1 is KGHSH and CDR2 LQKENI. This CDR3 contains 15 residues. Trimming stripped 3 bases from V and 0 bases from J, with 12 bases between. Here the CDR3 reads CASSPRVGDSYEQYF. The CDR3 coding sequence is TGTGCCAGCTCACCCAGGGTTGGCGACTCCTACGAGCAGTACTTC.

The chain links TRBV2 to TRBJ2-2; D perhaps matches TRBD2 (5 bases). Germline V gene lookup returns CDR1 SNHLY and CDR2 FYNNEI. V lost 4 bases and J 5 bases, leaving 5 bases between the germline ends. This CDR3 spans 12 amino acids. The chain's CDR3 is CASSGRTGELFF. CDR3 nucleotide sequence: TGTGCCAGCAGTGGGAGGACCGGGGAGCTGTTTTTT.

The CDR3 region is CASSLAGSGQYF. As DNA, the CDR3 is TGCGCCAGCAGCTTGGCCGGGAGTGGGCAGTATTTT. This sequence joins TRBV5-1 and TRBJ2-3; a possible D gene is TRBD2 (6 bases). Germline CDR1 reads SGHRS; CDR2 reads YFSETQ. The CDR3 runs 12 residues. Trimming took off 0 bases at V and 11 bases at J, with 10 bases between the two ends.

V usage is TRBV3-1 (or the pseudogene TRBV3-2) and J usage is TRBJ1-1, with 7 nucleotides matching TRBD1. Per the germline V gene, CDR1 is LGHDT and CDR2 is YNNKEL (reference sequence). This CDR3 has 15 residues. V lost 4 bases and J lost 0; bases outside the gene matches: 5. The CDR3 DNA reads as TGTGCCAGCAGCCCACACAGGGGCCTGAACACTGAAGCTTTCTTT. Translation: CASSPHRGLNTEAFF.

V and J are TRBV5-4 and TRBJ1-6, with 7 bases fitting TRBD1. V lost 3 bases to trimming and J lost 5 bases; unmatched junction nucleotides: 17. This CDR3 spans 19 amino acids. From germline, CDR1 is SGHNT and CDR2 YYREEE (reference sequence). This CDR3 is CASSWMGIQGPLHNSPLHF. CDR3 nucleotides: TGTGCCAGCAGCTGGATGGGGATACAGGGGCCCCTCCATAATTCACCCCTCCACTTT.

The CDR3 region is CALGDLQNNSPLHF. The CDR3 DNA is TGTGCTCTGGGAGATCTCCAAAATAATTCACCCCTCCACTTT. J is TRBJ1-6 and V is TRBV2, with D unresolved. In germline, CDR1 is SNHLY, CDR2 FYNNEI. CDR3 size: 14 residues.

This clone has only a few counts. The V gene is TRBV27, the J gene TRBJ1-5; TRBD1 matches at 7 bases. The V segment lost 6 bases and the J segment 2 bases; nucleotides outside the gene matches: 7. This CDR3 has 15 amino acids. Per the germline V gene, CDR1 is MNHEY and CDR2 is SMNVEV (reference sequence). The CDR3 bases are TGTGCCAGCAGCCTCGTTACAGGGGGCAATCAGCCCCAGCATTTT. Protein sequence: CASSLVTGGNQPQHF.

This CDR3 reads CASSLYPREPYGYTF. CDR3 bases: TGTGCCAGCAGTTTATACCCACGAGAACCCTATGGCTACACCTTC. The rearrangement links TRBV28 to TRBJ1-2; no definite D call. CDR1 MDHEN and CDR2 SYDVKM come from the germline V gene. The CDR3 runs 15 residues. Trimming took off 1 base at V and 4 bases at J, with 13 bases between the two ends.